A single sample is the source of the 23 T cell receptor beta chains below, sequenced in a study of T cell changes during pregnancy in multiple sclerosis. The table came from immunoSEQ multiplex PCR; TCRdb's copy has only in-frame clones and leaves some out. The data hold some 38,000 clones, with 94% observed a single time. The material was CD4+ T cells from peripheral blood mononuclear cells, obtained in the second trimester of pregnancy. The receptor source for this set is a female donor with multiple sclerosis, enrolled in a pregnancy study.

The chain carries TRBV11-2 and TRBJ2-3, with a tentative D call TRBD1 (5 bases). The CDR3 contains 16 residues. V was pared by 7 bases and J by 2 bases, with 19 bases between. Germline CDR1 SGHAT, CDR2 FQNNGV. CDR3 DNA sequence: TGTGCCAGCATCCAGGGAAGAGGCCACACCACAGATACGCAGTATTTT. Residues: CASIQGRGHTTDTQYF.

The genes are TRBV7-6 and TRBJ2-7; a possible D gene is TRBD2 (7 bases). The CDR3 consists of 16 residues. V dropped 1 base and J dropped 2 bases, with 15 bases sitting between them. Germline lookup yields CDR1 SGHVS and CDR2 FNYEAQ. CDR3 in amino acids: CASSLGGGFETYEQYF. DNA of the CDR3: TGTGCCAGCAGCTTAGGGGGGGGCTTCGAAACCTACGAGCAGTACTTC.

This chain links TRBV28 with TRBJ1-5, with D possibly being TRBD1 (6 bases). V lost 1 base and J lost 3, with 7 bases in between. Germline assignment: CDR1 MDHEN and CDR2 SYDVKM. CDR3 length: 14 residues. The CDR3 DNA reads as TGTGCCAGCAGTTTATCAGGGGACAATCAGCCCCAGCATTTT. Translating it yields CASSLSGDNQPQHF.

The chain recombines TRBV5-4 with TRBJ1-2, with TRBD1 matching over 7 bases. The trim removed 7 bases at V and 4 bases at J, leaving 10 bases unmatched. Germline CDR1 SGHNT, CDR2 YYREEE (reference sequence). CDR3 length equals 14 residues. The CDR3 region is CASGLNRGGYGYTF. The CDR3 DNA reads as TGTGCCAGCGGGTTAAACAGGGGCGGCTATGGCTACACCTTC.

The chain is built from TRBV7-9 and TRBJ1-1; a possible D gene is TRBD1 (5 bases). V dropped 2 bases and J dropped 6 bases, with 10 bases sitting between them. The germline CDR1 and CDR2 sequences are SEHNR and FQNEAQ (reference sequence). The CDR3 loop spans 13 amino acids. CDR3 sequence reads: CASSLFPGAEAFF. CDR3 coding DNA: TGTGCCAGCAGCTTATTCCCGGGGGCTGAAGCTTTCTTT. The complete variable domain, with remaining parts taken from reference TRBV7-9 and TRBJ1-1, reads DTGVSQNPRHKITKRGQNVTFRCDPISEHNRLYWYRQTLGQGPEFLTYFQNEAQLEKSRLLSDRFSAERPKGSFSTLEIQRTEQGDSAMYLCASSLFPGAEAFFGQGTRLTVV.

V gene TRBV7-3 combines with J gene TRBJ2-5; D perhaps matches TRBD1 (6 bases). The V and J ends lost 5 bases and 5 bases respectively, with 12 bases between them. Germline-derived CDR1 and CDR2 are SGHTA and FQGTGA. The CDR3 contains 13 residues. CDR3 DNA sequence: TGTGCCAGCAGCCCGGGCAGGGGCGAGACCCAGTACTTC. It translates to CASSPGRGETQYF.

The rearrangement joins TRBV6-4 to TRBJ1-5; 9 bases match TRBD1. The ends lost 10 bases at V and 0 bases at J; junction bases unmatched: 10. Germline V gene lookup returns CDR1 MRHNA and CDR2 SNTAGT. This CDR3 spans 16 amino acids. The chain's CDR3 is CATPGQGVHSNQPQHF. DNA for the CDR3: TGTGCCACCCCGGGACAGGGCGTCCATAGCAATCAGCCCCAGCATTTT.

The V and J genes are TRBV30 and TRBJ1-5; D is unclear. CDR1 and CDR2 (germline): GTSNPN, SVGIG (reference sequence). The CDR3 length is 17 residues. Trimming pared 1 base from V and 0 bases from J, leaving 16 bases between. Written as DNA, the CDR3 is TGTGCCTGGAGTGGGGAGAGGAGCCCCCTTAGCAATCAGCCCCAGCATTTT. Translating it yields CAWSGERSPLSNQPQHF.

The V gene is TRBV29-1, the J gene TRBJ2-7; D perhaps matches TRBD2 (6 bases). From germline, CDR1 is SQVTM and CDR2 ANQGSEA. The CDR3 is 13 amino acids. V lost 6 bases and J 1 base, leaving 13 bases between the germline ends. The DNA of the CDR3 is TGCAGCGTCCGGACGGGGGATTCCTACGAGCAGTACTTC. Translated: CSVRTGDSYEQYF.

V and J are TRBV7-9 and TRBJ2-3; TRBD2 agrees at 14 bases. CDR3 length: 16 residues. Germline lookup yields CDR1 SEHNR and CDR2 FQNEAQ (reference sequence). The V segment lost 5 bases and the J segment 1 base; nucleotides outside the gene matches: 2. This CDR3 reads CASSLGLAGGTDTQYF. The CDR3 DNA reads TGTGCCAGCAGCCTGGGACTAGCGGGGGGCACAGATACGCAGTATTTT.

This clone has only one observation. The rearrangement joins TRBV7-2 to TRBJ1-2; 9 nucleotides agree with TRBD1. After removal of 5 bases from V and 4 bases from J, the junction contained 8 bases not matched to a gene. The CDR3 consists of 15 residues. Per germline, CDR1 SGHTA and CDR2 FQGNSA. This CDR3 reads CASSVGQGRTYGYTF. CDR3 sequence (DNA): TGTGCCAGCAGCGTGGGACAGGGAAGGACCTATGGCTACACCTTC. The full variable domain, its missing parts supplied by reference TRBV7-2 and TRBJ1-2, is GAGVSQSPSNKVTEKGKDVELRCDPISGHTALYWYRQSLGQGLEFLIYFQGNSAPDKSGLPSDRFSAERTGGSVSTLTIQRTQQEDSAVYLCASSVGQGRTYGYTFGSGTRLTVV.

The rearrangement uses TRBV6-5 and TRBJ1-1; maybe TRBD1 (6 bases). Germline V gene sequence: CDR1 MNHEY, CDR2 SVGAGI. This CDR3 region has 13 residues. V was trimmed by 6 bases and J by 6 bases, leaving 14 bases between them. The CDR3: CASSRGQFAEAFF. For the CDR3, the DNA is TGTGCCAGCAGCCGCGGACAGTTTGCTGAAGCTTTCTTT.

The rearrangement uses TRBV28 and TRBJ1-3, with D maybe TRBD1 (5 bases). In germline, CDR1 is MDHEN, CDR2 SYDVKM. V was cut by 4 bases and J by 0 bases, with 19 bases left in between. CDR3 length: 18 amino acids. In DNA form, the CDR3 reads TGTGCCAGCAGTTGGGGCAGGAGCCACCGAAACTCTGGAAACACCATATATTTT. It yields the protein CASSWGRSHRNSGNTIYF. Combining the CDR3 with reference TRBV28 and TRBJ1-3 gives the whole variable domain DVKVTQSSRYLVKRTGEKVFLECVQDMDHENMFWYRQDPGLGLRLIYFSYDVKMKEKGDIPEGYSVSREKKERFSLILESASTNQTSMYLCASSWGRSHRNSGNTIYFGEGSWLTVV.

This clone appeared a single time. As DNA, the CDR3 is TGTGCCAGTAGTGAGACCGGGACAGGGATTAACTACGAGCAGTACTTC. Protein sequence: CASSETGTGINYEQYF. This chain joins TRBV19 and TRBJ2-7, with TRBD1 matching over 9 bases. In germline, CDR1 is LNHDA, CDR2 SQIVND (reference sequence). CDR3 length: 16 residues. Trimming cost V 5 bases and J 3 bases; bases outside gene matches: 11.

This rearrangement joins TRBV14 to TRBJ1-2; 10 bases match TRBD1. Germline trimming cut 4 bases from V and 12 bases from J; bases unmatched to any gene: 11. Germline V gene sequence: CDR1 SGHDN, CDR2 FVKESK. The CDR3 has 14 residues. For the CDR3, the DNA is TGTGCCAGCAGCCCTATCTCCGGGACAGGGGTTCACACCTTC. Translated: CASSPISGTGVHTF.

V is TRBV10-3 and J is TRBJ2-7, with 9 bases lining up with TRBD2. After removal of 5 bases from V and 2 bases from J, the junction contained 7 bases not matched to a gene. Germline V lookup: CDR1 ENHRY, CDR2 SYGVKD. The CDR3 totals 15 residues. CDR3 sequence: CAISSGASGAYEQYF. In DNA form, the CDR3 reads TGTGCCATCAGTTCGGGGGCTAGCGGGGCCTACGAGCAGTACTTC.

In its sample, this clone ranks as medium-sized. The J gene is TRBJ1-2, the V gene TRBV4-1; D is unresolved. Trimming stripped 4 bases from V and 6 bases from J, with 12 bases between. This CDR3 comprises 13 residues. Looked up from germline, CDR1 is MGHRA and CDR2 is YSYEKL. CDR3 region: CASSLGLVDGYTF. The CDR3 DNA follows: TGCGCCAGCAGCCTGGGCCTGGTGGATGGCTACACCTTC.

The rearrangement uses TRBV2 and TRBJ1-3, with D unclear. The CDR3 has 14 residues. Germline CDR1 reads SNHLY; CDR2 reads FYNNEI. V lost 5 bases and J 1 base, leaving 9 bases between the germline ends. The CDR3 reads CASSPWTSGNTIYF. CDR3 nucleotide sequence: TGTGCCAGCAGTCCCTGGACTTCTGGAAACACCATATATTTT. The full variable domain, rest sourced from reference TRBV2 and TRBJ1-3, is EPEVTQTPSHQVTQMGQEVILRCVPISNHLYFYWYRQILGQKVEFLVSFYNNEISEKSEIFDDQFSVERPDGSNFTLKIRSTKLEDSAMYFCASSPWTSGNTIYFGEGSWLTVV.

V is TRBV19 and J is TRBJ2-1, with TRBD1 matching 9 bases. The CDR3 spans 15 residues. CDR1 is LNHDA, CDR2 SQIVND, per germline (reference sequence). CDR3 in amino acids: CAVGPTGGKYNEQFF. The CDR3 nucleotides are TGTGCAGTGGGGCCTACAGGGGGCAAGTACAATGAGCAGTTCTTC. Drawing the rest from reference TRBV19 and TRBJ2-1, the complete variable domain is DGGITQSPKYLFRKEGQNVTLSCEQNLNHDAMYWYRQDPGQGLRLIYYSQIVNDFQKGDIAEGYSVSREKKESFPLTVTSAQKNPTAFYLCAVGPTGGKYNEQFFGPGTRLTVL.

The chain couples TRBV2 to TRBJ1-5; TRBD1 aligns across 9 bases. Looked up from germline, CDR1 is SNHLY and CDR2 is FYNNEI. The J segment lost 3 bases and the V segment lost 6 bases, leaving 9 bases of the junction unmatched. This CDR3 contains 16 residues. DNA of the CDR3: TGTGCCAGCAGCTTACAGGGGGCGCATAACAATCAGCCCCAGCATTTT. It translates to CASSLQGAHNNQPQHF.

The CDR3 nucleotides read TGTGCCAGTAGTAAGCGGGGCAACTACAATGAGCAGTTCTTC. Protein: CASSKRGNYNEQFF. The chain links TRBV19 to TRBJ2-1; 7 bases map to TRBD2. Germline V gene sequence: CDR1 LNHDA, CDR2 SQIVND (reference sequence). Germline trimming cut 4 bases from V and 3 bases from J; bases unmatched to any gene: 3. CDR3 length equals 14 residues.

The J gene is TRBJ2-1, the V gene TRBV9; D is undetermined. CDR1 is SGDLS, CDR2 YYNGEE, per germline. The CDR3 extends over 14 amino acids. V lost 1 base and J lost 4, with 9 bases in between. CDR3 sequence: CASSVRDSYNEQFF. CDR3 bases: TGTGCCAGCAGCGTACGCGACTCATACAATGAGCAGTTCTTC. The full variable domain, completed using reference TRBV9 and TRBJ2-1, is DSGVTQTPKHLITATGQRVTLRCSPRSGDLSVYWYQQSLDQGLQFLIQYYNGEERAKGNILERFSAQQFPDLHSELNLSSLELGDSALYFCASSVRDSYNEQFFGPGTRLTVL.

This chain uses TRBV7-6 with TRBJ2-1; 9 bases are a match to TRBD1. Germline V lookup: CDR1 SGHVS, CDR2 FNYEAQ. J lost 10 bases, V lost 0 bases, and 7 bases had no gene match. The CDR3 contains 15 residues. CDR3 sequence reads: CASSLAPPTGGEQFF. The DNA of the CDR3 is TGTGCCAGCAGCTTAGCCCCCCCTACAGGGGGCGAGCAGTTCTTC.